The sequence of this TCR beta chain was determined in a study of blood T cell repertoires in COVID-19. Study overall: Both acute and convalescent COVID-19 samples were obtained from the United States, Italy and Spain. Sample material is recorded as cDNA or gDNA derived from T cells, B-cell-depleted T cells, or PBMCs.

In the source study's methods: Estimation of nucleated cell counts was performed using reference gene primer amplification. The data were produced by immunoSEQ multiplex PCR, yet TCRdb's version contains in-frame clones alone and is incomplete. Clonal size and the V and J genes are those of that table, whereas D and trimming came from the DNA. The profile shows just over 90,000 clones, roughly 90% of them singletons. V was clipped by 4 bases and J by 0 bases; unmatched bases: 5. CDR1 is MNHEY and CDR2 is SVGEGT in the germline V gene. The CDR3 is 15 amino acids. The chain is built from TRBV6-2 or TRBV6-3 and TRBJ1-2; 7 bases agree with TRBD1. This clonotype originated in a human donor with active COVID-19. The donor label of this sample is uncertain. Sequencing was done on a sample of peripheral blood. CDR3 loop: CASSSAGTANYGYTF. The CDR3 DNA is TGTGCCAGCAGTTCCGCCGGGACAGCTAACTATGGCTACACCTTC.